This T cell receptor (beta chain) is drawn from a study of shared clonotypes between healthy human individuals. V gave up 4 bases and J gave up 5 bases; unmatched junction bases: 5. The CDR3 covers 15 residues. CDR1 SGHNT and CDR2 YYREEE come from the germline V gene (reference sequence). TCRdb's table, derived via immunoSEQ multiplex PCR, lists solely in-frame clones and lacks some. Of about 2.4 million clones listed, approximately 94% are singletons. Adults of Caucasian background living in Nashville, Tennessee made up all donors. The study separated CD4+ cells into CD45RA+ naive and CD45RA-negative memory subsets. This clone appeared a single time.

This TCR came from a man between 18 and 35 years old in good health. Some clones in this sample may be carry-over from other donors' samples. Sequenced sample: naive CD4+ T cells from PBMCs. Noted subset: CD45RA+ positively selected. The chain employs TRBV5-4 and TRBJ2-2; 10 bases are a match to TRBD1. This CDR3 is CASSRDRGRTGELFF. The CDR3 bases are TGTGCCAGCAGCAGGGACAGGGGAAGAACCGGGGAGCTGTTTTTT.